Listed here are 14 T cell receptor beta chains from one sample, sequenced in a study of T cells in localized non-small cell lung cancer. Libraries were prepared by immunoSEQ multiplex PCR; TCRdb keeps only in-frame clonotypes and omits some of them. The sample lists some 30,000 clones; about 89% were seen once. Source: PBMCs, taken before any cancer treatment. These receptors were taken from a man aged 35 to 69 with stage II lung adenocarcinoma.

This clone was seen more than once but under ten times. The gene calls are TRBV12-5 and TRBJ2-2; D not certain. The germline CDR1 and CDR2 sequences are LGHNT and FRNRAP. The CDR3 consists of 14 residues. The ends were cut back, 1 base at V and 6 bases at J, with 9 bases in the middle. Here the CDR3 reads CASGLETWSGELFF. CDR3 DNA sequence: TGTGCTAGTGGTTTGGAAACTTGGTCCGGGGAGCTGTTTTTT.

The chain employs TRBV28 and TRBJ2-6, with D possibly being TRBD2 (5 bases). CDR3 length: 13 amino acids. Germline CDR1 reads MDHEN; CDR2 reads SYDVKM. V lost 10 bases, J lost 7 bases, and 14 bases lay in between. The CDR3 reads CATTDPGANVLTF. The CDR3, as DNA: TGTGCCACTACGGACCCGGGAGCCAACGTCCTGACTTTC.

The CDR3 region has the DNA TGTGCCAGTAGTAACCTACTGGCCTCCGAGCAGTACTTC. Translated: CASSNLLASEQYF. The rearrangement uses TRBV19 and TRBJ2-7; D not resolved. Germline V gene data show CDR1 as LNHDA and CDR2 as SQIVND (reference sequence). V was clipped by 4 bases and J by 6 bases, with 13 bases between them. CDR3 length equals 13 residues.

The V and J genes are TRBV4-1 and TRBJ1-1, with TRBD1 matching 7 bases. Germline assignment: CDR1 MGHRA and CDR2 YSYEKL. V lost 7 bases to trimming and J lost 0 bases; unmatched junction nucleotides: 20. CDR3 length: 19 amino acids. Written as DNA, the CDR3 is TGCGCCAGCAAGGGAGCCGGGACAGATATATTTTTCATGAACACTGAAGCTTTCTTT. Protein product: CASKGAGTDIFFMNTEAFF.

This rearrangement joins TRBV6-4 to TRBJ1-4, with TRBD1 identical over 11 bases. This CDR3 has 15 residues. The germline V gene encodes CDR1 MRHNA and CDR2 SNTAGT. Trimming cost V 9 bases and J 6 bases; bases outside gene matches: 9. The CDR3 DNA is TGTGCCAGGTTCCGGGACAGGGGGTTTTATGAAAAACTGTTTTTT. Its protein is CARFRDRGFYEKLFF.

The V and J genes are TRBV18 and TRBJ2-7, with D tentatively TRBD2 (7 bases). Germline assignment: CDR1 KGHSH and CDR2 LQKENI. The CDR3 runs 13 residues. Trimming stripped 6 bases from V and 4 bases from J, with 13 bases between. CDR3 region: CASSAGARYEQYF. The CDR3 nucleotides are TGTGCCAGCTCGGCGGGGGCTAGGTACGAGCAGTACTTC.

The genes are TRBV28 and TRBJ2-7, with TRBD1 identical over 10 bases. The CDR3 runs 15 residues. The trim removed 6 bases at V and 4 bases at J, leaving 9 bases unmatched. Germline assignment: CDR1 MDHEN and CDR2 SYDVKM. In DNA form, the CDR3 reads TGTGCCAGCAGATTCGGGGGACAGGGGACATACGAGCAGTACTTC. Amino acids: CASRFGGQGTYEQYF.

CDR3 region: CASSLGGTLLGQPQHF. The DNA for the CDR3 is TGTGCCAGCAGTTTGGGCGGGACCTTATTGGGACAGCCCCAGCATTTT. This chain connects TRBV28 to TRBJ1-5; D may be TRBD1 (5 bases). The V end lost 3 bases, the J end lost 7 bases, and 19 bases lay between the germline ends. Per germline, CDR1 MDHEN and CDR2 SYDVKM. The CDR3 totals 16 residues.

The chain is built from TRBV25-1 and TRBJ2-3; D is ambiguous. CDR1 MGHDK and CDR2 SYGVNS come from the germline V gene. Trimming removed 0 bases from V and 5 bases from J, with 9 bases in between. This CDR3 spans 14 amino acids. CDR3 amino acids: CASSEYRVEDTQYF. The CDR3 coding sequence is TGTGCCAGCAGTGAATATCGGGTAGAAGATACGCAGTATTTT.

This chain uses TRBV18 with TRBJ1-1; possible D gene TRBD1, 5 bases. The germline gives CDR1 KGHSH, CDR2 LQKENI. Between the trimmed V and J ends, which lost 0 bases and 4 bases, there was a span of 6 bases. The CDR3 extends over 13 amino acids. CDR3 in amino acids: CASSPPGRTEAFF. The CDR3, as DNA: TGTGCCAGCTCACCACCGGGGCGCACTGAAGCTTTCTTT.

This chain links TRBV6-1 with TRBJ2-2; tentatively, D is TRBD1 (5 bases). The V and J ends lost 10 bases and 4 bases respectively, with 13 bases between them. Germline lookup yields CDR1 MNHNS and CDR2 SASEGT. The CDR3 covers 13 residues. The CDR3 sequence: CAIKGPSTGELFF. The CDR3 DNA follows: TGTGCCATTAAGGGGCCGAGCACCGGGGAGCTGTTTTTT.

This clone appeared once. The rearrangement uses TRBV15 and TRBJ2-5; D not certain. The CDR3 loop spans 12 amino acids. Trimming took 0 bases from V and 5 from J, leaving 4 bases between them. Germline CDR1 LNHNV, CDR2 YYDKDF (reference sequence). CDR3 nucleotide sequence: TGTGCCACCAGCAGAGATCGGGAGACCCAGTACTTC. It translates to CATSRDRETQYF.

The CDR3 region has the DNA TGTGCCAGCAGCCTCAGGGGGGGAGACACAGATACGCAGTATTTT. It codes for CASSLRGGDTDTQYF. The rearrangement joins TRBV7-6 to TRBJ2-3; D may match TRBD1 or TRBD2 (7 bases each). Trimming shortened V by 5 bases and J by 2 bases, and 14 bases separated the two germline ends. The CDR3 totals 15 residues. In germline, CDR1 is SGHVS, CDR2 FNYEAQ.

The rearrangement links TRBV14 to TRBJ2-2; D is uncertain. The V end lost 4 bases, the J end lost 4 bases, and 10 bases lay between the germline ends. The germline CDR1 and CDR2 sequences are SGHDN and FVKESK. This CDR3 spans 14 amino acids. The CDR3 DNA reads TGTGCCAGCAGCCTAAACAAGGGCACCGGGGAGCTGTTTTTT. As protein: CASSLNKGTGELFF.